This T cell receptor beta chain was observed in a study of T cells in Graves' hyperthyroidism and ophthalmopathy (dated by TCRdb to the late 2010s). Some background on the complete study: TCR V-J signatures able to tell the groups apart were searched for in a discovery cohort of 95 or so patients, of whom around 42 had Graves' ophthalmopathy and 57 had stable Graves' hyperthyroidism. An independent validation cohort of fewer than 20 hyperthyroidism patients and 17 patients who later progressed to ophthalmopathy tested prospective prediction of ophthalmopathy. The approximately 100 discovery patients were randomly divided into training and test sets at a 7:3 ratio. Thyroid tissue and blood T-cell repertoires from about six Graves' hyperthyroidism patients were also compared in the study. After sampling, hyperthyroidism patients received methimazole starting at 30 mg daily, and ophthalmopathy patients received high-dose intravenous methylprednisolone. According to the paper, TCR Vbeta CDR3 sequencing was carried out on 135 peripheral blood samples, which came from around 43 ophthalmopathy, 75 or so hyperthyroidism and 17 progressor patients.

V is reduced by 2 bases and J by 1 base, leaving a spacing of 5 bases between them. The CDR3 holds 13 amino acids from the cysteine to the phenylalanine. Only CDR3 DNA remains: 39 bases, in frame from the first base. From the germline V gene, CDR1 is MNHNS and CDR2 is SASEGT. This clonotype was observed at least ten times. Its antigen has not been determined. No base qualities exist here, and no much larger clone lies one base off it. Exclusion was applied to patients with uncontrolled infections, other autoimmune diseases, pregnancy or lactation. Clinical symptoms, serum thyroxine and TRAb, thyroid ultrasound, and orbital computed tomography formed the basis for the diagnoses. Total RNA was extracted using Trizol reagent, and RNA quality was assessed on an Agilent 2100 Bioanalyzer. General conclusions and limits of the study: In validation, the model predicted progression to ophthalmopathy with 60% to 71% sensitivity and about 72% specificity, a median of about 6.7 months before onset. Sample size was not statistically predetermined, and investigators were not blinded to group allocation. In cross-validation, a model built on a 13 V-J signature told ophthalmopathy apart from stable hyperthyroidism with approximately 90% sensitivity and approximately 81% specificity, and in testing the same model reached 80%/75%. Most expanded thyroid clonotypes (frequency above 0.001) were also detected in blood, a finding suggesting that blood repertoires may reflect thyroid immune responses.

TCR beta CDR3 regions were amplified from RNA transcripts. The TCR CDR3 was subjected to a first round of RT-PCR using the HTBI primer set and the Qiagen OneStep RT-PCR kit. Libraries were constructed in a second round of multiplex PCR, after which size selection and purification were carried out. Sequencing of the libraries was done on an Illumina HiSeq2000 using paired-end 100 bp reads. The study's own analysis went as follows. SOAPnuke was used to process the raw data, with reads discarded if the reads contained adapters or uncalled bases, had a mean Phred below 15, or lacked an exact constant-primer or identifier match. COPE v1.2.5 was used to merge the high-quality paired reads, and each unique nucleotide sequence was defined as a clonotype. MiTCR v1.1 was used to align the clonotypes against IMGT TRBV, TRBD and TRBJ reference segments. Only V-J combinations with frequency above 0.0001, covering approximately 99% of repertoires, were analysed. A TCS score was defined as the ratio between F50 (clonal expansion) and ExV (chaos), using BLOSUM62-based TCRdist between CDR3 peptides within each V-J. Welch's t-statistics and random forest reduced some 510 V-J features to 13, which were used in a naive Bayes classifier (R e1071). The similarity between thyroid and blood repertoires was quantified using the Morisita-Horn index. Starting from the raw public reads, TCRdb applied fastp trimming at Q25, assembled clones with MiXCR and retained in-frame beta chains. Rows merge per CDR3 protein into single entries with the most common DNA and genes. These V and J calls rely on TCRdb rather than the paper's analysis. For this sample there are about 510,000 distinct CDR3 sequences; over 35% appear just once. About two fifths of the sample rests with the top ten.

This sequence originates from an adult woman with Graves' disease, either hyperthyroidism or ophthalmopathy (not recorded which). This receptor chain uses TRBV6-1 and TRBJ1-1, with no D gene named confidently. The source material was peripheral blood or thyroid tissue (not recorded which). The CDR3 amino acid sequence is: CASSEHKNTEAFF. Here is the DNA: TGTGCCAGCAGTGAACACAAGAACACTGAAGCTTTCTTT.